This T cell receptor beta chain came from a study of regulatory T cells in long-lasting Graves disease. Of note for this clonotype: What it recognizes is unknown.

Findings and limits, study-wide: Patients with persistent Graves' had lower TCR diversity than newly diagnosed patients.

As for time point: newly diagnosed GD, antithyroid drugs for less than 3 months. Construction of the TCR library relied on RNA isolated from PBMCs. Germline-derived CDR1 and CDR2 are LNHDA and SQIVND (reference sequence). With 7 bases removed from V and 2 bases from J, the gap between germline ends came to 14 bases. There are 14 residues in the CDR3. For TCR beta, libraries came from iRepertoire HTBI primers and Arm-PCR of CDR3 regions. From the multiplex PCR reads, TCRdb called clonotypes with MiXCR, one entry per CDR3 protein. Here the sample spans about 530,000 distinct CDR3 sequences, roughly a sixth being singletons. This same sample was also part of a study on T cells in Graves' hyperthyroidism and ophthalmopathy. That report notes: Each patient was aged 18 to 65 and had newly diagnosed hyperthyroidism of under 2 months' duration. Primed by the HTBI set, a first-round RT-PCR was run on the TCR CDR3. Ophthalmopathy was predicted by the model a median of roughly 6.6 months ahead of onset.

The sequence derives from a woman aged 35-65 years with Graves disease. V usage is TRBV19 and J usage is TRBJ1-2; no firm D call. Sequenced here: peripheral blood mononuclear cells (PBMCs), sampled at new diagnosis, from a patient treated with antithyroid drugs. In DNA form, the CDR3 reads TGTGCCAGTACTTGGAGGGAACCGAACTATGGCTACACCTTC. It is translated as CASTWREPNYGYTF.